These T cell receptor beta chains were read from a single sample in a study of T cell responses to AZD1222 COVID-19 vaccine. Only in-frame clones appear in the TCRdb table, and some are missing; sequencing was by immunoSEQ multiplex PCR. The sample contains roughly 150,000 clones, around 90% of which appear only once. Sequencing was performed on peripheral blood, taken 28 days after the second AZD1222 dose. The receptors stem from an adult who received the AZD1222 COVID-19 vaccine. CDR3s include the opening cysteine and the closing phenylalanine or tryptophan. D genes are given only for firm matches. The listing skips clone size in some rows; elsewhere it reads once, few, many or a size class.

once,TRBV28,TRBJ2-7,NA,CASSGEWYEQYF,TGTGCCAGCAGCGGCGAGTGGTACGAGCAGTACTTC
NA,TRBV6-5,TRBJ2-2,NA,CASSSRGRITGELFF,TGTGCCAGCAGTTCCAGGGGACGGATTACCGGGGAGCTGTTTTTT
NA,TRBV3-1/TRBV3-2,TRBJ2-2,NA,CASSLGQSGELFF,TGTGCCAGCAGCCTTGGGCAGTCCGGGGAGCTGTTTTTT
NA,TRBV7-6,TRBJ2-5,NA,CASSLLEGLETQYF,TGTGCCAGCAGCCTCTTGGAGGGTCTAGAGACCCAGTACTTC
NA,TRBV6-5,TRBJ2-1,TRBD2,CASSPRLAAYNEQFF,TGTGCCAGCAGTCCCCGACTAGCGGCCTACAATGAGCAGTTCTTC
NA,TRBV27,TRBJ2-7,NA,CASSLSGESGEQYF,TGTGCCAGCAGTTTATCAGGGGAGTCCGGCGAGCAGTACTTC
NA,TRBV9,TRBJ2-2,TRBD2,CASSGPGRTTSGSSNGELFF,TGTGCCAGCAGCGGGCCGGGACGGACTACGAGCGGGAGTTCGAACGGGGAGCTGTTTTTT
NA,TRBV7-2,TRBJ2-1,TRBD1,CASSFRTGNNEQFF,TGTGCCAGCAGCTTCAGGACAGGGAACAATGAGCAGTTCTTC
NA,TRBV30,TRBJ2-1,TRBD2,CAWSGGTSGPFRDYNEQFF,TGTGCCTGGAGCGGAGGGACTAGCGGGCCCTTTCGCGACTACAATGAGCAGTTCTTC
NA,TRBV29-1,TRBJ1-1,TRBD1,CSVRRDRWTEAFF,TGCAGCGTTCGCCGGGACAGGTGGACTGAAGCTTTCTTT
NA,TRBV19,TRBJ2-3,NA,CASSIGGGLTDTQYF,TGTGCCAGTAGTATAGGGGGGGGCCTCACAGATACGCAGTATTTT
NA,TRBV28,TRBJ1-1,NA,CASSFSIGPEAFF,TGTGCCAGCAGTTTCTCTATCGGACCTGAAGCTTTCTTT
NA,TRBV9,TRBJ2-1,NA,CASSGDSGVSYNEQFF,TGTGCCAGCAGTGGGGACTCGGGGGTGTCCTACAATGAGCAGTTCTTC
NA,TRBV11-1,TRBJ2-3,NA,CASSSGSDTQYF,TGTGCCAGCAGCTCAGGGTCAGATACGCAGTATTTT
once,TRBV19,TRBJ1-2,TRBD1,CASSTDRVDYGYTF,TGTGCCAGTAGTACGGACAGGGTCGACTATGGCTACACCTTC
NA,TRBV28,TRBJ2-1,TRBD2,CASSFSSGRKYNEQFF,TGTGCCAGCAGTTTTTCTAGCGGGAGGAAATACAATGAGCAGTTCTTC
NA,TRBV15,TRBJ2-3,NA,CATSRGVGFPPTTDTQYF,TGTGCCACCAGCAGAGGAGTTGGCTTCCCTCCCACCACAGATACGCAGTATTTT
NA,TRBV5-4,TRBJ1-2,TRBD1,CASSLGTGATDGYTF,TGTGCCAGCAGCTTGGGGACAGGGGCGACGGATGGCTACACCTTC
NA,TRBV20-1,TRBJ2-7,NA,CSALLTYEQYF,TGCAGTGCTCTACTAACCTACGAGCAGTACTTC
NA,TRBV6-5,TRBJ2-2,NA,CASRPTSMGELFF,TGTGCCAGCAGACCGACTAGTATGGGGGAGCTGTTTTTT
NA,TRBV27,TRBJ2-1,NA,CASSRGNLYNEQFF,TGTGCCAGCAGTCGAGGGAACCTGTACAATGAGCAGTTCTTC
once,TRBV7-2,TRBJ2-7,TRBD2,CASREAGTTSYEQYF,TGTGCCAGCAGAGAAGCGGGGACCACTTCCTACGAGCAGTACTTC
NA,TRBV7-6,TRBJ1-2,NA,CASSITDSNYGYTF,TGTGCCAGCAGTATAACTGACTCTAACTATGGCTACACCTTC
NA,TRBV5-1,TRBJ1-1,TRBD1,CASSSTDRGVIEAFF,TGCGCCAGCAGCTCGACTGACAGGGGCGTTATTGAAGCTTTCTTT
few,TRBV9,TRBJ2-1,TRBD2,CASSAGLAPNEQFF,TGTGCCAGCAGCGCGGGACTAGCGCCGAATGAGCAGTTCTTC
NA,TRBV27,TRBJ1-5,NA,CASRPKGERSNQPQHF,TGTGCCAGCAGACCGAAGGGGGAGAGGAGCAATCAGCCCCAGCATTTT
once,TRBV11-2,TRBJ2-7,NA,CASSLVYDHTRTQYEQYF,TGTGCCAGCAGCTTAGTCTACGACCACACTCGGACACAGTACGAGCAGTACTTC
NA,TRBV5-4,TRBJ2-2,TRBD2,CASSPGTSGGAGELFF,TGTGCCAGCAGCCCAGGGACTAGCGGGGGTGCCGGGGAGCTGTTTTTT
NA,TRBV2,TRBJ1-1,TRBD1,CASSAGTGRPNTEAFF,TGTGCCAGCAGTGCCGGGACAGGGAGGCCCAACACTGAAGCTTTCTTT
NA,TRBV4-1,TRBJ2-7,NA,CASSQGSGSYEQYF,TGCGCCAGCAGCCAGGGTTCGGGTTCCTACGAGCAGTACTTC
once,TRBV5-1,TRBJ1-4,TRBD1,CASSLVRTGTGDVGATNEKLFF,TGCGCCAGCAGCTTGGTGAGGACTGGGACAGGGGATGTAGGAGCAACTAATGAAAAACTGTTTTTT
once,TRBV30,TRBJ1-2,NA,CAWDPNYTF,TGTGCCTGGGACCCGAACTACACCTTC
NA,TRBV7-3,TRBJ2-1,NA,CASSRFALASGNNEQFF,TGTGCCAGCAGCCGATTCGCCCTAGCGTCGGGTAACAATGAGCAGTTCTTC
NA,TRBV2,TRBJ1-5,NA,CASSEWEGGNNQPQHF,TGTGCCAGCAGTGAATGGGAGGGAGGAAACAATCAGCCCCAGCATTTT
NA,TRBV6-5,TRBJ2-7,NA,CASSRDSYEQYF,TGTGCCAGCAGCCGTGACAGTTACGAGCAGTACTTC
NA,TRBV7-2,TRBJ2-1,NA,CASSLEGSWRDEQFF,TGTGCCAGCAGCTTAGAGGGTAGTTGGAGGGATGAGCAGTTCTTC
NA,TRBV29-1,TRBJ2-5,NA,CSVARRLSQETQYF,TGCAGCGTTGCCCGGAGGCTATCCCAAGAGACCCAGTACTTC
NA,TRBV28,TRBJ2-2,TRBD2,CASSKAGTSGAGELFF,TGTGCCAGCAGCAAAGCCGGGACTAGCGGGGCCGGGGAGCTGTTTTTT
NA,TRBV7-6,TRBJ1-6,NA,CASSLQGSPLHF,TGTGCCAGCAGCTTGCAGGGTTCACCCCTCCACTTT
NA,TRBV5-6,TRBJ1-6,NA,CASSWMREMNSPLHF,TGTGCCAGCAGCTGGATGAGGGAGATGAATTCACCCCTCCACTTT
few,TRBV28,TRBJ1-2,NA,CASSSAEGRPGFGNYGYTF,TGTGCCAGCAGTTCCGCCGAGGGCAGGCCGGGTTTTGGTAACTATGGCTACACCTTC
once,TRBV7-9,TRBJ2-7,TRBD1,CASSTPRQGASYEQYF,TGTGCCAGCAGCACTCCCCGACAGGGGGCGAGCTACGAGCAGTACTTC
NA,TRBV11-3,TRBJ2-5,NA,CASSPAGYQETQYF,TGTGCCAGCAGCCCGGCGGGGTATCAAGAGACCCAGTACTTC
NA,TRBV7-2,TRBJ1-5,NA,CASSLRQWGNQPQHF,TGTGCCAGCAGCTTAAGGCAATGGGGCAATCAGCCCCAGCATTTT
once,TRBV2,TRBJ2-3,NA,CASSGTLGGRSTQYF,TGTGCCAGCAGTGGGACATTGGGGGGCCGGTCCACGCAGTATTTT
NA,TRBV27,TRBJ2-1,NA,CASSQGLGSGQFF,TGTGCCAGCAGTCAGGGGCTGGGCTCTGGGCAGTTCTTC
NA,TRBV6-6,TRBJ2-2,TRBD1,CASYRGSTGELFF,TGTGCCAGCTACAGGGGTTCGACCGGGGAGCTGTTTTTT
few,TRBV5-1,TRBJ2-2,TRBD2,CASSQKKSGGNTGELFF,TGCGCCAGCAGTCAGAAAAAAAGCGGGGGGAACACCGGGGAGCTGTTTTTT
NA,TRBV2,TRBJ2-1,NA,CASSQDSRQVEQFF,TGTGCCAGCAGTCAGGACTCCCGACAAGTTGAGCAGTTCTTC